This TCR beta chain was documented in a study of CD8+ T cells in alopecia areata. About the research overall: In an open-label trial, patients got 5 to 10 mg tofacitinib twice daily. Regarding the study as a whole: Possibly because of HLA-related factors, TCR sharing was less clear across patients than in mice.

Reverse transcribed after extraction, RNA yielded cDNA as the sequencing template. Produced via immunoSEQ multiplex PCR; TCRdb's table is partial and in-frame only. The table has some 180,000 clones, 63% seen once. Peripheral blood, together with lesional scalp punch biopsies, was collected from alopecia areata patients. Trimming took off 5 bases at V and 4 bases at J, with 14 bases between the two ends. This CDR3 comprises 13 residues. The germline V gene has CDR1 GTSNPN and CDR2 SVGIG (reference sequence). With regard to this clone: Its antigen is still unknown.

The genes are TRBV30 and TRBJ1-1; D is possibly TRBD1 (5 bases). The sequence came from a human donor with alopecia areata. The specimen comprised CD4+ T cells sorted from blood, sampled at week 0. The CDR3 reads CAWDGGGGTEAFF. The CDR3 bases are TGTGCCTGGGATGGGGGAGGCGGCACTGAAGCTTTCTTT.